The 25 T cell receptor beta chains listed next were all sequenced from one sample in a study of CD8 T cells in Susac syndrome (dated by TCRdb to between 2018 and 2021). Libraries were prepared through the immunoSEQ multiplex PCR assay. RNA was extracted with the RNeasy kit and roughly 0.45 to 1 ug was reverse transcribed using random hexamers. TCRdb redid the processing of the public reads, applying fastp at Q25 and MiXCR, and retained in-frame beta chains. Under each unique CDR3 protein, matching rows form one entry showing the most common genes and DNA. For this sample the table gives 150,000 to 200,000 distinct CDR3 sequences, of which around 94% were detected only once. The biggest ten clones account for almost 0.095% of the sample. The material sequenced was CD4+ T cells from PBMCs. These receptors all stem from a human donor with multiple sclerosis.

This clonotype was recorded a few times. The chain employs TRBV12-5 and TRBJ2-1; possibly TRBD1 or TRBD2 for D (5 bases each). The CDR3 runs to 12 residues. Looked up from germline, CDR1 is LGHNT and CDR2 is FRNRAP. In DNA, the CDR3 is TGTGGAAGTGGGACCGCTTACAATGAGCAGTTCTTC. Translating it yields CGSGTAYNEQFF.

The chain carries TRBV5-1 and TRBJ1-1; D is undetermined. V gave up 2 bases and J gave up 1 base, with 9 bases separating them. CDR3 length: 14 residues. The germline CDR1 and CDR2 sequences are SGHRS and YFSETQ. CDR3 nucleotides: TGCGCCAGCAGCTTCGGACCGACGAACACTGAAGCTTTCTTT. It specifies CASSFGPTNTEAFF. The full variable domain, rest sourced from reference TRBV5-1 and TRBJ1-1, is KAGVTQTPRYLIKTRGQQVTLSCSPISGHRSVSWYQQTPGQGLQFLFEYFSETQRNKGNFPGRFSGRQFSNSRSEMNVSTLELGDSALYLCASSFGPTNTEAFFGQGTRLTVV.

This clonotype has a single count. J is TRBJ2-5 and V is TRBV30, with 12 nucleotides matching TRBD2. The length of the CDR3 is 17 residues. The V gene's germline CDR1 is GTSNPN and CDR2 SVGIG (reference sequence). V was pared by 0 bases and J by 5 bases, with 10 bases of the junction left unmatched. CDR3 residues: CAWSVPGLAGPGETQYF. The CDR3 DNA follows: TGTGCCTGGAGTGTACCTGGACTAGCGGGGCCTGGGGAGACCCAGTACTTC. The full variable domain, with the rest looked up from reference TRBV30 and TRBJ2-5, is SQTIHQWPATLVQPVGSPLSLECTVEGTSNPNLYWYRQAAGRGLQLLFYSVGIGQISSEVPQNLSASRPQDRQFILSSKKLLLSDSGFYLCAWSVPGLAGPGETQYFGPGTRLLVL.

The chain combines TRBV7-9 with TRBJ2-7, with D possibly TRBD2 on 5 matching bases. The V gene lost 0 bases and the J gene lost 5 bases, with 14 bases spanning the gap. The CDR3 covers 15 residues. Germline assignment: CDR1 SEHNR and CDR2 FQNEAQ (reference sequence). The DNA for the CDR3 is TGTGCCAGCAGCTTAGCCGTCCCGGGGTACCACGAGCAGTACTTC. Its translation is CASSLAVPGYHEQYF.

The gene calls are TRBV6-2 or TRBV6-3 and TRBJ2-5; possibly TRBD2 for D (6 bases). Germline V gene sequence: CDR1 MNHEY, CDR2 SVGEGT. This CDR3 is built from 15 residues. Trimming cost V 10 bases and J 4 bases, with 22 bases left between them. The CDR3 loop is CATYSIGGPIETQYF. DNA of the CDR3: TGTGCCACCTACTCAATTGGAGGGCCCATAGAGACCCAGTACTTC.

The genes are TRBV5-1 and TRBJ1-1; D unresolved. The CDR3 has 13 residues. In germline, CDR1 is SGHRS, CDR2 YFSETQ. Trimming removed 3 bases from V and 0 bases from J, with 6 bases in between. This CDR3 is CASSSRLNTEAFF. The CDR3 bases are TGCGCCAGCAGCTCTCGCTTGAACACTGAAGCTTTCTTT.

The genes are TRBV2 and TRBJ2-1; 9 bases fit TRBD2. V lost 3 bases, J lost 0 bases, and 0 bases stayed unmatched. The CDR3 is 15 amino acids. In germline, CDR1 is SNHLY, CDR2 FYNNEI. CDR3 coding DNA: TGTGCCAGCAGTGATAGCGGGGGCTCCTACAATGAGCAGTTCTTC. Its translation: CASSDSGGSYNEQFF.

The chain is built from TRBV18 and TRBJ2-7; 7 nucleotides align to TRBD2. The CDR3 extends over 15 amino acids. Germline trimming cut 3 bases from V and 3 bases from J; bases unmatched to any gene: 8. Germline V lookup: CDR1 KGHSH, CDR2 LQKENI. The CDR3 coding sequence is TGTGCCAGCTCACCGAGAAGCGGGACGATCTACGAGCAGTACTTC. Its protein product is CASSPRSGTIYEQYF.

The chain employs TRBV6-2 or TRBV6-3 and TRBJ2-7; D tentatively reads TRBD1 or TRBD2 (5 bases each). Trimming removed 10 bases at V and 4 bases at J, with 23 bases between. This CDR3 has 15 amino acids. Germline lookup yields CDR1 MNHEY and CDR2 SVGEGT. The chain's CDR3 is CATHPPDPGRYEQYF. The DNA for the CDR3 is TGTGCCACGCATCCCCCGGACCCGGGACGGTACGAGCAGTACTTC.

The J gene is TRBJ2-1, the V gene TRBV6-4; D gene unclear. CDR1 and CDR2 (germline): MRHNA, SNTAGT. Trimming stripped 2 bases from V and 6 bases from J, with 8 bases between. The CDR3 loop spans 13 amino acids. The CDR3 spells CASSDMASNEQFF. DNA for the CDR3: TGTGCCAGCAGTGACATGGCGAGCAATGAGCAGTTCTTC.

This clonotype has just one count. The chain has TRBV3-1 and TRBJ1-2; 8 bases agree with TRBD1. Unmatched junction bases numbered 4, after V lost 6 bases and J lost 4 bases. This CDR3 has 13 amino acids. The germline CDR1 and CDR2 sequences are LGHDT and YNNKEL (reference sequence). The CDR3 DNA reads TGTGCCAGCAGAAGGACAGGGAGCTATGGCTACACCTTC. Translated: CASRRTGSYGYTF.

J is TRBJ2-1 and V is TRBV28; 15 bases are shared with TRBD2. This CDR3 is 15 amino acids long. V lost 2 bases and J lost 7; bases outside the gene matches: 0. The germline CDR1 and CDR2 sequences are MDHEN and SYDVKM. DNA for the CDR3: TGTGCCAGCAGTTTAGGACTAGCGGGAGGGAATGAGCAGTTCTTC. It translates to CASSLGLAGGNEQFF.

The V gene is TRBV20-1, the J gene TRBJ2-7; 10 nucleotides align to TRBD1. Trimming took 6 bases from V and 3 from J; bases not matched to a gene: 8. CDR3 length: 14 residues. Germline CDR1 DFQATT, CDR2 SNEGSKA (reference sequence). The CDR3 region has the DNA TGCAGTGCGGAAACCGGGACAGGGGACTACGAGCAGTACTTC. The encoded protein is CSAETGTGDYEQYF.

The CDR3 sequence is CASRANGKETQYF. CDR3 nucleotide sequence: TGTGCCAGCAGGGCGAACGGAAAAGAGACCCAGTACTTC. The rearrangement joins TRBV7-6 to TRBJ2-5; D call uncertain. The CDR3 spans 13 residues. V lost 6 bases and J 3 bases, leaving 11 bases between the germline ends. Germline loops: CDR1 SGHVS, CDR2 FNYEAQ.

The chain is built from TRBV4-1 and TRBJ2-7, with 9 bases that match TRBD1. The V gene end was trimmed by 4 bases and the J gene end by 5 bases; junction bases not matched to a gene: 12. CDR3 length: 16 amino acids. CDR1 and CDR2 from the germline V gene are MGHRA and YSYEKL. For the CDR3, the DNA is TGCGCCAGCAGCCGAAGGGGGGTACAGGGGGCCAACGAGCAGTACTTC. Translating it yields CASSRRGVQGANEQYF.

The V and J genes are TRBV3-1 and TRBJ2-5; no clear D. The V gene's germline CDR1 is LGHDT and CDR2 YNNKEL (reference sequence). Trimming removed 1 base at V and 5 bases at J, with 20 bases between. The CDR3 spans 17 residues. CDR3 residues: CASSQAPNRIVGETQYF. CDR3 DNA: TGTGCCAGCAGCCAAGCCCCCAATAGGATCGTGGGCGAGACCCAGTACTTC.

Worth noting for this clonotype: No DNA is shown, since the ends of the CDR3 on it are uncertain; the CDR3 is the one TCRdb lists. This chain connects TRBV24-1 to TRBJ2-2; the DNA was not compared with TRBD1, the D call given in the table. The CDR3 comprises 16 residues, both ends counted. CDR1 KGHDR and CDR2 SFDVKD come from the germline V gene. The CDR3 is CATGGTGFRESGSCFF.

This clonotype appeared once. This chain links TRBV15 with TRBJ2-2, with unresolved D. From germline, CDR1 is LNHNV and CDR2 YYDKDF (reference sequence). V dropped 0 bases and J dropped 5 bases, with 4 bases sitting between them. The CDR3 is 13 residues long. CDR3 protein: CATSRDFTGELFF. The CDR3 DNA is TGTGCCACCAGCAGAGATTTTACCGGGGAGCTGTTTTTT. The full variable domain, in which reference TRBV15 and TRBJ2-2 provide the parts outside the CDR3, is DAMVIQNPRYQVTQFGKPVTLSCSQTLNHNVMYWYQQKSSQAPKLLFHYYDKDFNNEADTPDNFQSRRPNTSFCFLDIRSPGLGDTAMYLCATSRDFTGELFFGEGSRLTVL.

This chain links TRBV5-1 with TRBJ2-3, with D unclear. The CDR3 is made up of 13 amino acids. CDR1 and CDR2 from the germline V gene are SGHRS and YFSETQ. V was cut by 2 bases and J by 6 bases, with 10 bases left in between. This CDR3 is CASSLTLWDTQYF. The CDR3 DNA reads TGCGCCAGCAGCTTAACTCTCTGGGATACGCAGTATTTT.

The rearrangement joins TRBV20-1 to TRBJ2-6; 8 nucleotides align to TRBD2. Germline V gene data show CDR1 as DFQATT and CDR2 as SNEGSKA (reference sequence). The V gene end was trimmed by 3 bases and the J gene end by 2 bases; junction bases not matched to a gene: 3. The CDR3 runs to 15 residues. The CDR3 loop reads CSARPGGAGANVLTF. In DNA form, the CDR3 reads TGCAGTGCTAGGCCCGGGGGGGCTGGGGCCAACGTCCTGACTTTC.

The chain combines TRBV6-1 with TRBJ2-2; 7 nucleotides match TRBD2. From germline, CDR1 is MNHNS and CDR2 SASEGT. This CDR3 is built from 15 residues. Germline trimming cut 6 bases from V and 4 bases from J; bases unmatched to any gene: 8. For the CDR3, the DNA is TGTGCCAGCAGCGCCATGGGCGGGAGCACCGGGGAGCTGTTTTTT. This encodes CASSAMGGSTGELFF.

The rearrangement uses TRBV20-1 and TRBJ2-7; D not certain. Germline V lookup: CDR1 DFQATT, CDR2 SNEGSKA (reference sequence). There are 15 residues in the CDR3. Trimming removed 0 bases from V and 6 bases from J, with 18 bases in between. The CDR3 sequence: CSARDSSLATFEQYF. In nucleotides, the CDR3 is TGCAGTGCTAGAGATAGTAGTTTGGCTACTTTCGAGCAGTACTTC.

V gene TRBV6-6 combines with J gene TRBJ2-7; no reliable D call. Trimming took 6 bases from V and 4 from J, leaving 13 bases between them. There are 13 residues in the CDR3. Germline V gene sequence: CDR1 MNHNY, CDR2 SVGAGI (reference sequence). The CDR3 region is CASRRSEGYEQYF. The CDR3, as DNA: TGTGCCAGCAGGCGATCAGAAGGGTACGAGCAGTACTTC.

The V and J genes are TRBV29-1 and TRBJ1-2; the D gene is possibly TRBD1 (6 bases). The germline CDR1 and CDR2 sequences are SQVTM and ANQGSEA. V dropped 7 bases and J dropped 5 bases, with 14 bases sitting between them. CDR3 length: 12 amino acids. As DNA, the CDR3 is TGCAGCGCCTACGACAGGTTTTATGGCTACACCTTC. As protein: CSAYDRFYGYTF.

J is TRBJ1-5 and V is TRBV5-6; no reliable D call. The V gene lost 4 bases and the J gene lost 7 bases, with 15 bases spanning the gap. Germline values: CDR1 SGHDT, CDR2 YYEEEE. The CDR3 spans 14 residues. The CDR3 DNA is TGTGCCAGCAGCCTGGGAGGGTCCTGGCAGCCCCAGCATTTT. Translated, it gives CASSLGGSWQPQHF.